Only a few counts were recorded for the clone carrying this TCR beta chain. The data stem from a study of T cells in localized non-small cell lung cancer. Losses at the gene ends were 7 bases for V and 4 bases for J; bases not matched to a gene: 11. CDR3 size: 16 residues. The germline CDR1 and CDR2 sequences are MNHGY and SAAAGT. Generated by immunoSEQ multiplex PCR, the TCRdb table keeps only in-frame clones and is missing some. The sample includes fewer than 2,000 clones, 28% of them seen just once. This sequence originates from a man aged 40-75 years with stage III squamous cell lung carcinoma. Here the sequenced sample was normal lung tissue next to the tumor, taken before any cancer treatment. The V call is TRBV6-8, the J call TRBJ1-3; the match to TRBD1 covers 9 bases. The CDR3 protein is CASNSLPGQGGNTIYF. The CDR3 nucleotides read TGTGCCAGCAATAGTCTTCCGGGACAGGGAGGAAACACCATATATTTT.